This paragraph covers one T cell receptor beta chain sequence. Its antigen is undetermined. Replicate PCRs for sorted subsets used about 200 ng DNA; this equaled 25,000 to 35,000 T cell genomes. Sequencing used immunoSEQ multiplex PCR; TCRdb keeps in-frame clones, though not all of them. The data hold 300,000 to 350,000 clones, with about 73% observed a single time. The data are from a study of shared clonotypes between healthy human individuals. Study conclusions and caveats: A handful of donors shared 4.5% to 6.5% of their naive CD4 clonotypes.

The CDR3 sequence is 15 residues long. The germline V gene encodes CDR1 MDHEN and CDR2 SYDVKM. The V and J ends lost 5 bases and 3 bases, in that order; junction bases with no gene match: 8. The TCR was taken from a young man in good health. The V call is TRBV28, the J call TRBJ2-7, with TRBD1 matching 9 bases. Sequencing used memory CD4+ T cells sorted from blood. Regarding subset: CD45RA-negative fraction. In DNA, the CDR3 is TGTGCCAGCAGTATAACGGGACAGGGCCTCTACGAGCAGTACTTC. It translates to CASSITGQGLYEQYF.